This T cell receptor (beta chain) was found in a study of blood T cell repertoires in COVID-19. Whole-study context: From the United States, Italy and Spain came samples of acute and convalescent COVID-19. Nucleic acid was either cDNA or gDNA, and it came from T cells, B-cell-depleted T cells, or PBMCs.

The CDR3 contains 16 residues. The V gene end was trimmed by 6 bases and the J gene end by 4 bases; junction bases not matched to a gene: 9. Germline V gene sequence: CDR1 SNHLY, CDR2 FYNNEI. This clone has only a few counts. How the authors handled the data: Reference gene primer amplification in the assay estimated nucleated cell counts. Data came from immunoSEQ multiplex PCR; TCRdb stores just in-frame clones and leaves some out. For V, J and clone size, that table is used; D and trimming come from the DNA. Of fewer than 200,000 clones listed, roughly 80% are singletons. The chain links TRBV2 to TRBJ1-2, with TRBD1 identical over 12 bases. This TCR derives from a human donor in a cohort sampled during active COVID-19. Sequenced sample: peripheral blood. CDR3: CASRLKGTGGIYGYTF. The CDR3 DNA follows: TGTGCCAGCAGACTTAAGGGGACAGGGGGCATCTATGGCTACACCTTC.